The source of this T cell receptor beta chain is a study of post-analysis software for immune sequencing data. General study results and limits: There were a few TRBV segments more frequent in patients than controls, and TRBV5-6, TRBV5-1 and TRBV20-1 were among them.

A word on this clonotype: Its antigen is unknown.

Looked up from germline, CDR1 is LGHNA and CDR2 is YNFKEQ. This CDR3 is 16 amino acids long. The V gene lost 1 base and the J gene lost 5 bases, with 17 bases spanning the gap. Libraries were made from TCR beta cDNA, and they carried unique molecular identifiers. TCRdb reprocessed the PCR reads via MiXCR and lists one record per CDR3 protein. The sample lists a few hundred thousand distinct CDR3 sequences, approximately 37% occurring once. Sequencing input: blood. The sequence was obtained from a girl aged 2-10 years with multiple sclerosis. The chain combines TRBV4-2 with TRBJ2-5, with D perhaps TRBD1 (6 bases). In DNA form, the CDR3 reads TGTGCCAGCAGCCAAGCCTCTGGGGGCGCAGGGGAGACCCAGTACTTC. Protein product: CASSQASGGAGETQYF.